This T cell receptor (beta chain) originates from a study of spatial heterogeneity in lung cancer. J gave up 7 bases and V 4 bases, and 7 bases lay outside the gene matches. The CDR3 loop spans 15 amino acids. The V gene's germline CDR1 is SNHLY and CDR2 FYNNEI. Time point specified: sample taken at primary tumor resection. A total of approximately 77 untreated early-stage non-small cell lung cancer patients served as donors. Without sorting, whole RNA was sequenced from tumor, nontumor lung or frozen PBMC. Each TCR cDNA molecule bore a unique molecular identifier. MiXCR was run by TCRdb on the 5' RACE reads, yielding one entry per CDR3 protein. Of about 78,000 distinct CDR3 sequences in the sample, about 8% were seen once.

This TCR came from a male donor with early-stage non-small cell lung cancer. The chain carries TRBV2 and TRBJ2-5; 12 bases match TRBD2. The sequences come from PBMCs, collected at surgery. CDR3 coding DNA: TGTGCCAGCAGTGCCGGGACTAGCGGGTCAGGGACCCAGTACTTC. Translating gives CASSAGTSGSGTQYF.